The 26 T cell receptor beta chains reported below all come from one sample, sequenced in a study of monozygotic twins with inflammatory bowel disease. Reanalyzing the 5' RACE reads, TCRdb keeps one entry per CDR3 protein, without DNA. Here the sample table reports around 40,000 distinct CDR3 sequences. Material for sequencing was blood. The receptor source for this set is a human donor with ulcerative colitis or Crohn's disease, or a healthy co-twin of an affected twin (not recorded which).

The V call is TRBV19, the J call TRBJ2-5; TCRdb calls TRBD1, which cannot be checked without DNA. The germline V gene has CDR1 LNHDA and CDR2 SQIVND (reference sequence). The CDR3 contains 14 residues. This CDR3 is CASRDRGRGETQYF.

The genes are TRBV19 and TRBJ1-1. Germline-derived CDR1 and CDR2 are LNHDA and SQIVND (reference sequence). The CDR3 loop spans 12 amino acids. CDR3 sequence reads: CASSMYPAEAFF.

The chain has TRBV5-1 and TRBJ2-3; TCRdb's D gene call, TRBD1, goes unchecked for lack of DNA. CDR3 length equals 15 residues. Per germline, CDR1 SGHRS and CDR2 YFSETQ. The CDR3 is CASSRQGTGADTQYF.

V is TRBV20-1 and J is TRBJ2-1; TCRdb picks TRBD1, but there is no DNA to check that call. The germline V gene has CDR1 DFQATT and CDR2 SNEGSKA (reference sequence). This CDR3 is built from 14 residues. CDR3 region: CSAFRSQGGNEQFF.

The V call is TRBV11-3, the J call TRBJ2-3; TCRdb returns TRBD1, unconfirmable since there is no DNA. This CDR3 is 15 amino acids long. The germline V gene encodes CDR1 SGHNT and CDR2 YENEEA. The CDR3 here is CASSLGGEHTDTQYF.

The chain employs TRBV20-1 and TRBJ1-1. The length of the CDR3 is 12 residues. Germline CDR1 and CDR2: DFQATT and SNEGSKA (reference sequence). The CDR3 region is CSALPMNTEAFF.

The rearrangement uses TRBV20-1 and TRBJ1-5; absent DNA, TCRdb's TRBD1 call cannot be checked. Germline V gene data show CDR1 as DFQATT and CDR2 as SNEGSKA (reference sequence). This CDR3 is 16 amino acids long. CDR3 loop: CSVAGGRKIGNQPQHF.

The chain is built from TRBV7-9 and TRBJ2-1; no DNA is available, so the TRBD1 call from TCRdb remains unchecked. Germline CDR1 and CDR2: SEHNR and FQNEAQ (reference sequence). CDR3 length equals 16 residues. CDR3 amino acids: CASSPPGGAIYNEQFF.

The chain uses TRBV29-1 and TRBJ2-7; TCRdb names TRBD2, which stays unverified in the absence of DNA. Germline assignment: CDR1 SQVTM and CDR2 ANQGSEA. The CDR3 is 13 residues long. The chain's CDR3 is CSVRERGTYEQYF.

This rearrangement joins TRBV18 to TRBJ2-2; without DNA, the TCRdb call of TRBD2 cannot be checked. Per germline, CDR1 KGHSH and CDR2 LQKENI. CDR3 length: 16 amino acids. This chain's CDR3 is CASSPWTISNTGELFF.

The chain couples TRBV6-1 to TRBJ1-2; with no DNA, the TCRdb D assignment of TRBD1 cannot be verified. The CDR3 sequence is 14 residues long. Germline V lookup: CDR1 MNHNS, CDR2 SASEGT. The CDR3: CASRPGQGKFSYTF.

The CDR3 protein is CAGKGQGGKTQYF. V gene TRBV30 combines with J gene TRBJ2-5; lacking DNA, the TRBD1 call made by TCRdb goes unchecked. The CDR3 has 13 residues. Looked up from germline, CDR1 is GTSNPN and CDR2 is SVGIG (reference sequence).

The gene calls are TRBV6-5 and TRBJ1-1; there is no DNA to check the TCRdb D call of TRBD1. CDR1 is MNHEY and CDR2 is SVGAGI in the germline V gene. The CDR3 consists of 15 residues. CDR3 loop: CASSYRGTVNTEAFF.

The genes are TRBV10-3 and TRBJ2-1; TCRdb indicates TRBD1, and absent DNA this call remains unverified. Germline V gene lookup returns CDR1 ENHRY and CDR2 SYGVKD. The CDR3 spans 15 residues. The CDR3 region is CAISDRTGGYNEQFF.

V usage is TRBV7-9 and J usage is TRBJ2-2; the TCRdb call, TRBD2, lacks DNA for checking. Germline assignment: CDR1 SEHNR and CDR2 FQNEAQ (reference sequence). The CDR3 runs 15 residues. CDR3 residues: CASSRLAGGPGELFF.

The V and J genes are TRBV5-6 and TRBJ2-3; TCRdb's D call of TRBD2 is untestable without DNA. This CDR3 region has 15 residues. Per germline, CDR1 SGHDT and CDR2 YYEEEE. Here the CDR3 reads CASSGGTSGTDTQYF.

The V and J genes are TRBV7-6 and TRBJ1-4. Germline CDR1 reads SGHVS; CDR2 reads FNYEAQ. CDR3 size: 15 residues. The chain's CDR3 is CASSLRAGTNEKLFF. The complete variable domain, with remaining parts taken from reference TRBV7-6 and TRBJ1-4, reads GAGVSQSPRYKVTKRGQDVALRCDPISGHVSLYWYRQALGQGPEFLTYFNYEAQQDKSGLPNDRFSAERPEGSISTLTIQRTEQRDSAMYRCASSLRAGTNEKLFFGSGTQLSVL.

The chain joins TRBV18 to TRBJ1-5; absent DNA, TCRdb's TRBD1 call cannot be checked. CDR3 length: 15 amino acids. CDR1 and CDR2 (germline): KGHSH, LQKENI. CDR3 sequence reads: CASSQNGGSNQPQHF.

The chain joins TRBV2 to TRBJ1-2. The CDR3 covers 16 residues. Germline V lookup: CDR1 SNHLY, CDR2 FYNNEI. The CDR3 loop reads CASSEAGRAGNYGYTF.

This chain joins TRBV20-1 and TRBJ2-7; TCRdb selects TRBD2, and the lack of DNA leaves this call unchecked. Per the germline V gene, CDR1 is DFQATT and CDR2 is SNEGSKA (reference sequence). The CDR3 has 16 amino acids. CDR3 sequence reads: CSARGRRLAGSYEQYF.

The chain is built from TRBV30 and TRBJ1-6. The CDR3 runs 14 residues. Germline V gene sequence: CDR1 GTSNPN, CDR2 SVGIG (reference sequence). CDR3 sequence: CAWSPDGSFSPLHF.

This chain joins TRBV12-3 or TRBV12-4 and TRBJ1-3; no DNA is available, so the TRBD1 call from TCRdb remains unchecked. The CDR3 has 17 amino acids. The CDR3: CASSPSGTGRPGNTIYF.

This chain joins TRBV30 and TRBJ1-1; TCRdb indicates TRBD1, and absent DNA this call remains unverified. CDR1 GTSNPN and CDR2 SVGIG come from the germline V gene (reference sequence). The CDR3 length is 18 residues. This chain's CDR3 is CAWSRTTGTFETDTEAFF.

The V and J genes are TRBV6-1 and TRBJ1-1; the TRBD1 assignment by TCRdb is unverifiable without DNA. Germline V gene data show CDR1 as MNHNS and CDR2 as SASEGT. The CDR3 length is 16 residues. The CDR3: CASSGSRVGMNTEAFF.

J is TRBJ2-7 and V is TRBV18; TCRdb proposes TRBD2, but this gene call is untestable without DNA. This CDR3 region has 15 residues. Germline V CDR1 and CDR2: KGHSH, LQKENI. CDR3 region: CASSPAQGLSYEQYF. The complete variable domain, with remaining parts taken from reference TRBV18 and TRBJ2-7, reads NAGVMQNPRHLVRRRGQEARLRCSPMKGHSHVYWYRQLPEEGLKFMVYLQKENIIDESGMPKERFSAEFPKEGPSILRIQQVVRGDSAAYFCASSPAQGLSYEQYFGPGTRLTVT.

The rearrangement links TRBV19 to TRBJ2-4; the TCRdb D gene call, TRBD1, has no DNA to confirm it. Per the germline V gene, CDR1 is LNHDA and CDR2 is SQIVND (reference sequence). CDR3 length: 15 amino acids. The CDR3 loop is CASSIVGGTKNIQYF.